This TCR beta chain was retrieved from a study of TIL therapy for anti-PD-1-resistant metastatic lung cancer. Germline V gene lookup returns CDR1 SNHLY and CDR2 FYNNEI. There are 15 residues in the CDR3. Unmatched junction bases numbered 7, after V lost 5 bases and J lost 1 base. The libraries were made with immunoSEQ v3. TCRdb keeps only in-frame clones here, not all; method: immunoSEQ multiplex PCR. The profile shows 50,000 to 65,000 clones, roughly two thirds of them singletons. The time point here: pre-treatment sample, taken before nivolumab and TIL therapy. The specimen was blood, collected at baseline. This TCR was sampled from a person aged 25-79 years with non-small cell lung cancer. The rearrangement uses TRBV2 and TRBJ2-5; 7 nucleotides agree with TRBD1. The CDR3, as DNA: TGTGCCAGCAGTCCCCCCGGGACAGCCCAAGAGACCCAGTACTTC. Translation: CASSPPGTAQETQYF.